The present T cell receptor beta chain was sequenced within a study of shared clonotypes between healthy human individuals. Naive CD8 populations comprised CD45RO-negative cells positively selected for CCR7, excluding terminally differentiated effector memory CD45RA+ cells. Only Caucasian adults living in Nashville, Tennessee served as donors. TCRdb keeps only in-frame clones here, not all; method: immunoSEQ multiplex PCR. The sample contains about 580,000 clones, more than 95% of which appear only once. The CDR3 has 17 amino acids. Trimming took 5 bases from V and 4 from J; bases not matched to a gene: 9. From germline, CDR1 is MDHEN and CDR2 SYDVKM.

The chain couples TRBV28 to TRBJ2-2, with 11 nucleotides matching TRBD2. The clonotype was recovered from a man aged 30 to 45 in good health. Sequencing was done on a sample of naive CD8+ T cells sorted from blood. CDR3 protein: CASSPWTSGPTTGELFF. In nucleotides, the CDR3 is TGTGCCAGCAGTCCCTGGACTAGCGGGCCAACCACCGGGGAGCTGTTTTTT.